The source of this T cell receptor beta chain is a study of CD8+ T cells in alopecia areata. The CDR3 is 13 residues long. The V end was cut by 2 bases, the J end by 6 bases, with 8 bases between. CDR1 is SGHRS, CDR2 YFSETQ, per germline. Study-level findings and limits: In scalp samples, resident alphabeta T cells of normal skin are also sequenced.

This clone was seen only a few times. Its antigen remains unknown. The sequencing template was cDNA reverse transcribed from extracted RNA. The data were produced by immunoSEQ multiplex PCR, yet TCRdb's version contains in-frame clones alone and is incomplete. The table includes 110,000 or so clones, more than 30% detected once. The chain couples TRBV5-1 to TRBJ2-2, with a weak D call TRBD2 (5 bases). Source material: CD4+ T cells sorted from blood. The TCR sequence derives from a human donor with alopecia areata. The CDR3 DNA reads TGCGCCAGCAGCTTCCGGACTGCCGGGGAGCTGTTTTTT. It codes for CASSFRTAGELFF.